This TCR beta chain was documented in a study of blood T cell repertoires in COVID-19. This clone was detected once. The CDR3 totals 15 residues. Per the germline V gene, CDR1 is KGHSH and CDR2 is LQKENI. V lost 3 bases and J lost 5; bases outside the gene matches: 6. Using immunoSEQ multiplex PCR, the repertoire was profiled, and TCRdb retains in-frame clones only, with some absent. The table includes 110,000 or so clones, around 80% detected once. The clonotype originates from a man in his sixties or seventies with acute or convalescent COVID-19. The chain couples TRBV18 to TRBJ2-1, with 8 bases identical to TRBD1. The specimen sequenced was peripheral blood. The CDR3 is CASSPETGEHNEQFF. The CDR3 DNA sequence: TGTGCCAGCTCACCCGAGACAGGGGAACACAATGAGCAGTTCTTC.